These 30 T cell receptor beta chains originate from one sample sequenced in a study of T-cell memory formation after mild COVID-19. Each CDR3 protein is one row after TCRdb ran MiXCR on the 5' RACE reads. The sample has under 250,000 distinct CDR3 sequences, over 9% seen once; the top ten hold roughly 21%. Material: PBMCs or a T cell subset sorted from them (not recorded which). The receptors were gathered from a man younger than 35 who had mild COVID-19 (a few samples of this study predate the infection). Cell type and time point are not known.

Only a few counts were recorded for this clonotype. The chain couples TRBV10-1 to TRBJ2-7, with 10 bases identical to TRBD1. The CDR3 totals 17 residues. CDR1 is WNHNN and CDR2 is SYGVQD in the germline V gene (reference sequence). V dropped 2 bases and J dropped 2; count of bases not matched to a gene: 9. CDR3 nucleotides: TGCGCCAGCAGTGAGACCGGACAGGGGGTGTCCCCCTACGAGCAGTACTTC. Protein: CASSETGQGVSPYEQYF.

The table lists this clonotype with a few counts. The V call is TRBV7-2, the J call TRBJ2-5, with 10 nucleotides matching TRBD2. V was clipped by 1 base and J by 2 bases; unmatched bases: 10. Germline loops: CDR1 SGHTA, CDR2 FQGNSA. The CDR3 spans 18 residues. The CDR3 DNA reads TGTGCCAGCAGCTTAGGTCGGGCTAGCGGGGGAGCACAAGAGACCCAGTACTTC. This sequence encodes CASSLGRASGGAQETQYF. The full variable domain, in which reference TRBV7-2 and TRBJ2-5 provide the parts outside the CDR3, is GAGVSQSPSNKVTEKGKDVELRCDPISGHTALYWYRQSLGQGLEFLIYFQGNSAPDKSGLPSDRFSAERTGGSVSTLTIQRTQQEDSAVYLCASSLGRASGGAQETQYFGPGTRLLVL.

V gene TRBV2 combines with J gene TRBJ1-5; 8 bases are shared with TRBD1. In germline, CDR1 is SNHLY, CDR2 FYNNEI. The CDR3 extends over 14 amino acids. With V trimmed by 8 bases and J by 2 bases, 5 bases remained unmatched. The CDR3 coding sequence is TGTGCCAGCCGCAGGGGGCCCGGCAATCAGCCCCAGCATTTT. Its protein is CASRRGPGNQPQHF. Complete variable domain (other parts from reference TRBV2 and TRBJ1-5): EPEVTQTPSHQVTQMGQEVILRCVPISNHLYFYWYRQILGQKVEFLVSFYNNEISEKSEIFDDQFSVERPDGSNFTLKIRSTKLEDSAMYFCASRRGPGNQPQHFGDGTRLSIL.

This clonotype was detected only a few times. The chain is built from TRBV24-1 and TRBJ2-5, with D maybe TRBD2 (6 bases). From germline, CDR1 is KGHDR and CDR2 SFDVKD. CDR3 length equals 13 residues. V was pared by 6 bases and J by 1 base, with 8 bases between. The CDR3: CATSRGIQETQYF. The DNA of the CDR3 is TGTGCCACCAGTCGGGGGATCCAAGAGACCCAGTACTTC.

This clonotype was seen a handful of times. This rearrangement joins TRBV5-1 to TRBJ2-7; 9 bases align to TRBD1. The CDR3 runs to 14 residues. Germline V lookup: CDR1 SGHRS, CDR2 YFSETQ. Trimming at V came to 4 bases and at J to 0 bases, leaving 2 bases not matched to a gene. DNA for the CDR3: TGCGCCAGCAGCAGGGACAGGGCCTCCTACGAGCAGTACGTC. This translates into CASSRDRASYEQYV.

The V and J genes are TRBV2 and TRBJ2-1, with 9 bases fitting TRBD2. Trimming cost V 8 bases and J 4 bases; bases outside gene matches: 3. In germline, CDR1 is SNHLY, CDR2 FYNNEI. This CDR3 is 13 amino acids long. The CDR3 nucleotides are TGTGCCAGCGGGACTAGCTATTACAATGAGCAGTTCTTC. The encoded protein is CASGTSYYNEQFF.

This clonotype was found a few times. As DNA, the CDR3 is TGTGCCATCAGTGACGGCGGACAAGAGACCCAGTACTTC. Its translation: CAISDGGQETQYF. This chain connects TRBV10-3 to TRBJ2-5; D uncertain. This CDR3 region has 13 residues. V was cut by 3 bases and J by 2 bases, with 7 bases left in between. The germline V gene has CDR1 ENHRY and CDR2 SYGVKD.

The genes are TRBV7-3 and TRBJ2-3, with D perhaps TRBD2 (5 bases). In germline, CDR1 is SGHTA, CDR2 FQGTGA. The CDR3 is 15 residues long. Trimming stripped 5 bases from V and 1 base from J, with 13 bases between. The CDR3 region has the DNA TGTGCCAGCAGCGCGCAACTAGGCGGCACAGATACGCAGTATTTT. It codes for CASSAQLGGTDTQYF.

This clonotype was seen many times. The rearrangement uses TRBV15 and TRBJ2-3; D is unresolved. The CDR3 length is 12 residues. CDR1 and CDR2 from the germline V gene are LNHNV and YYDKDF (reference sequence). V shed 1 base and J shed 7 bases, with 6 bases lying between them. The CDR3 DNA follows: TGTGCCACCAGCAGAGGAACTCATACGCAGTATTTT. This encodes CATSRGTHTQYF.

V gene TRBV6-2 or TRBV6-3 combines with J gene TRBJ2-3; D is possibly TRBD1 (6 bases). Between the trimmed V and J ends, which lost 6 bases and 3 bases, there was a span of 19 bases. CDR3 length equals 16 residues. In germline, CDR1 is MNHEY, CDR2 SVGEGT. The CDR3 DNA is TGTGCCAGCAGCCAACGCGGCACAGGGCAAACAGATACGCAGTATTTT. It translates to CASSQRGTGQTDTQYF.

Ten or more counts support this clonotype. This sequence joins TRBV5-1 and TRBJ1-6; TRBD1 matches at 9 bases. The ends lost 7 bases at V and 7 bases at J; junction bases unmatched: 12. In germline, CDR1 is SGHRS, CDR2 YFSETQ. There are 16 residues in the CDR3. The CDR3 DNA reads TGCGCCAGCCGTACAGCCGCGGGACAGGGCAATTCACCCCTCCACTTT. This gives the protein CASRTAAGQGNSPLHF.

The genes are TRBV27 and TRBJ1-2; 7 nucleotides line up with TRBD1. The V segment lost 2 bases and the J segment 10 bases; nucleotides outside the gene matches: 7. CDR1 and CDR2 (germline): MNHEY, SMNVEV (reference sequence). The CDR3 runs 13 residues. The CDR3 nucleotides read TGTGCCAGCAGTTTAAGGGAGACAGGGTTCTACACCTTC. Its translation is CASSLRETGFYTF.

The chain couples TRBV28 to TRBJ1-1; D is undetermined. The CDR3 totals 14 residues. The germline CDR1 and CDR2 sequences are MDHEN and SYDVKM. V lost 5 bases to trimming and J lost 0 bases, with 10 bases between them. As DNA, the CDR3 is TGTGCCAGCAGTACGTTGGTCATGAACACTGAAGCTTTCTTT. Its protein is CASSTLVMNTEAFF.

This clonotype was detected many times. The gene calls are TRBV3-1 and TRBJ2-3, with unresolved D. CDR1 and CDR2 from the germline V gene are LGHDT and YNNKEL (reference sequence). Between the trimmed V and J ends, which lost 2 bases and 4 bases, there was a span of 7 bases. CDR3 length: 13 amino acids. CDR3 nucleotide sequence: TGTGCCAGCAGCCAAAAGGGCTCAGATACGCAGTATTTT. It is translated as CASSQKGSDTQYF.

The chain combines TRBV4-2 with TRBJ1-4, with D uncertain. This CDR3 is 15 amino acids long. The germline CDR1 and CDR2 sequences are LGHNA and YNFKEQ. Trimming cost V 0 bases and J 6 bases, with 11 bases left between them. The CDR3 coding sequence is TGTGCCAGCAGCCAAGATCCGGACTCCTATGAAAAACTGTTTTTT. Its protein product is CASSQDPDSYEKLFF.

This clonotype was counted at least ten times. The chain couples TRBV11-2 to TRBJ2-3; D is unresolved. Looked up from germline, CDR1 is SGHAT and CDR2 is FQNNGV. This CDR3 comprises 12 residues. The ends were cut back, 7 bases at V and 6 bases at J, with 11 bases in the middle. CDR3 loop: CASTWALDTQYF. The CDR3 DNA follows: TGTGCCAGCACATGGGCCTTGGATACGCAGTATTTT. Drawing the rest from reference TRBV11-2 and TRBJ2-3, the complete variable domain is EAGVAQSPRYKIIEKRQSVAFWCNPISGHATLYWYQQILGQGPKLLIQFQNNGVVDDSQLPKDRFSAERLKGVDSTLKIQPAKLEDSAVYLCASTWALDTQYFGPGTRLTVL.

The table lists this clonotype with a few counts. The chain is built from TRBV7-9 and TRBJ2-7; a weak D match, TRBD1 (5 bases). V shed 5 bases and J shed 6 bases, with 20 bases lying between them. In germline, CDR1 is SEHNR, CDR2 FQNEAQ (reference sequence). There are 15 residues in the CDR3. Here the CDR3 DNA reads TGTGCCAGCAGCGCTCCGGGTAGGCCCCAGGGCGAGCAGTACTTC. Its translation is CASSAPGRPQGEQYF.

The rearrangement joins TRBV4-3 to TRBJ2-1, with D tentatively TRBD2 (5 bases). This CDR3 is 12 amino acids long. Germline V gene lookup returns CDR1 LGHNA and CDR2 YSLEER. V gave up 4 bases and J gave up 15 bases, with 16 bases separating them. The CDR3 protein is CASSRAGGNLFF. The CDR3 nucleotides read TGCGCCAGCAGCCGCGCGGGTGGAAATTTGTTCTTC.

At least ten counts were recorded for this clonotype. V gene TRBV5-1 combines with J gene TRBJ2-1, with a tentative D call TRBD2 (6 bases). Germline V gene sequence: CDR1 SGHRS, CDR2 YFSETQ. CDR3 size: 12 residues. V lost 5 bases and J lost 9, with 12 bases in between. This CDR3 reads CASSGGVVEQFF. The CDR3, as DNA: TGCGCCAGCAGTGGAGGGGTCGTTGAGCAGTTCTTC.

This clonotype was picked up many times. The CDR3 DNA sequence: TGTGCCACCAGCCCCCTAGAAGGGGACTCTTCGCAGACCCAGTACTTC. Its translation is CATSPLEGDSSQTQYF. The chain carries TRBV15 and TRBJ2-5; D is perhaps TRBD2 (6 bases). CDR1 is LNHNV and CDR2 is YYDKDF in the germline V gene (reference sequence). CDR3 length: 16 residues. Trimming cost V 5 bases and J 6 bases, with 22 bases left between them.

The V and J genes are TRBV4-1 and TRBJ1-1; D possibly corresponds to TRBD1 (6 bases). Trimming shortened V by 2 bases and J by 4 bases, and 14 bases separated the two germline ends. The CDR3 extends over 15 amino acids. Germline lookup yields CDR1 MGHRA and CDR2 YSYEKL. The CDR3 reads CASSQNRDSRTEAFF. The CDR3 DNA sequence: TGCGCCAGCAGCCAAAACAGGGATAGTCGCACTGAAGCTTTCTTT.

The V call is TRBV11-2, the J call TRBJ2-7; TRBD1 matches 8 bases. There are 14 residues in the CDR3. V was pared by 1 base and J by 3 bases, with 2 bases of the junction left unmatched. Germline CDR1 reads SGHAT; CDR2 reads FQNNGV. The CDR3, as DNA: TGTGCCAGCAGCTTAGGTACAGGGGGCTACGAGCAGTACGTC. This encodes CASSLGTGGYEQYV.

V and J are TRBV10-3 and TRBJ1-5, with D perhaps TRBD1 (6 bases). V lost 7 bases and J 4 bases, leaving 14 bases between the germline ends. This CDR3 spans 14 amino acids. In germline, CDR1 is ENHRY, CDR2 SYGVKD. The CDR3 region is CAINKQDRNQPQHF. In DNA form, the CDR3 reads TGTGCCATCAATAAACAGGACAGAAATCAGCCCCAGCATTTT.

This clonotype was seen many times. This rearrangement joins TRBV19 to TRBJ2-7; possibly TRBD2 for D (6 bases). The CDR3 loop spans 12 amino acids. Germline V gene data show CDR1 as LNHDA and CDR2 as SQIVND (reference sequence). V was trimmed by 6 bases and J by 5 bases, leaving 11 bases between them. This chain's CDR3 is CASSRGMDEQYF. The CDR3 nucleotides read TGTGCCAGTAGCCGCGGGATGGACGAGCAGTACTTC.

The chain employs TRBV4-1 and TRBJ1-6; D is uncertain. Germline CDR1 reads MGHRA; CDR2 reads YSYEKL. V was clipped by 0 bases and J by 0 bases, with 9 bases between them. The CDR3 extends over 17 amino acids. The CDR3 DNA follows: TGCGCCAGCAGCCAAGATATGGGGAGCTCCTATAATTCACCCCTCCACTTT. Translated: CASSQDMGSSYNSPLHF.

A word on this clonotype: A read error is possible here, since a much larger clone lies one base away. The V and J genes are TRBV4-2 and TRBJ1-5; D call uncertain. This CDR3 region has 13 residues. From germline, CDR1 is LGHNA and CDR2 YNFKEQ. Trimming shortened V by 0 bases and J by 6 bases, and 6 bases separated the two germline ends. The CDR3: CASSQDLVQPQHF. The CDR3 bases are TGTGCCAGCAGCCAAGATCTTGTTCAGCCCCAGCATTTT.

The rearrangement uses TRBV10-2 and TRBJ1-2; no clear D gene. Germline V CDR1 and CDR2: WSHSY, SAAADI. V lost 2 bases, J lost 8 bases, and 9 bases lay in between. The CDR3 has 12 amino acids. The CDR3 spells CASSEPGGGYTF. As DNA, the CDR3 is TGCGCCAGCAGTGAGCCCGGTGGAGGCTACACCTTC.

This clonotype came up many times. CDR3 residues: CSAPYLSTDTQYF. Written as DNA, the CDR3 is TGCAGTGCACCTTACCTAAGCACAGATACGCAGTATTTT. This chain links TRBV20-1 with TRBJ2-3; D call uncertain. Trimming removed 6 bases from V and 0 bases from J, with 10 bases in between. Germline V CDR1 and CDR2: DFQATT, SNEGSKA (reference sequence). The CDR3 runs 13 residues.

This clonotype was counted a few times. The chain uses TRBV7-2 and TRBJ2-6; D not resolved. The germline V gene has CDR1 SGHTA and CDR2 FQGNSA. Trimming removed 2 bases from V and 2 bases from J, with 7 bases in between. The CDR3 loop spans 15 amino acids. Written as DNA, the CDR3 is TGTGCCAGCAGCTTAACACGGGCTGGGGCCAACGTCCTGACTTTC. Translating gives CASSLTRAGANVLTF. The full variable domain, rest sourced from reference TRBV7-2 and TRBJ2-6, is GAGVSQSPSNKVTEKGKDVELRCDPISGHTALYWYRQSLGQGLEFLIYFQGNSAPDKSGLPSDRFSAERTGGSVSTLTIQRTQQEDSAVYLCASSLTRAGANVLTFGAGSRLTVL.

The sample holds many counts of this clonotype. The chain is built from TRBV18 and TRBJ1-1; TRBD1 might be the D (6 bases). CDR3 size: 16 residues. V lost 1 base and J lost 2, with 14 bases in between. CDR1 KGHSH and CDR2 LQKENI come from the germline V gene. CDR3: CASSPQTGLGNTEAFF. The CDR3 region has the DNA TGTGCCAGCTCACCACAAACAGGGCTGGGTAACACTGAAGCTTTCTTT. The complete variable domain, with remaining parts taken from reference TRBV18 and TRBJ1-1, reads NAGVMQNPRHLVRRRGQEARLRCSPMKGHSHVYWYRQLPEEGLKFMVYLQKENIIDESGMPKERFSAEFPKEGPSILRIQQVVRGDSAAYFCASSPQTGLGNTEAFFGQGTRLTVV.